In its sample, the clone carrying this T cell receptor beta chain was seen a few times. Relative to the germline gene, one junction end is altered; a read error may explain this. This entry is derived from a study of blood T cells in healthy people across ages. Healthy individuals of Caucasian origin from Russia, aged roughly 6 to 90, served as donors. There are 15 residues in the CDR3. Germline V lookup: CDR1 MNHEY, CDR2 SVGEGT. A second about 6 to 12 cycle PCR used barcoded and J-beta primers. Each CDR3 protein gets one entry after TCRdb re-called the 5' RACE reads with MiXCR. The sample records about 780,000 distinct CDR3 sequences, roughly 26% being singletons. These sequences were also reported in another study, on T cells of mothers and their children. From that second work: Reads recorded for TCR beta CDR3 numbered over 10 million per mother and several million per child.

Sample: blood. The TCR sequence derives from a boy younger than 18 in good health. The chain uses TRBV6-2 or TRBV6-3 and TRBJ2-1; weak D call: TRBD2 (5 bases). CDR3 protein: CASSVGVSSYNGQFF. The CDR3 coding sequence is TGTGCCAGCAGCGTCGGGGTAAGCTCCTACAATGGGCAGTTCTTC.